Following are 15 T cell receptor beta chains from one sample sequenced in a study of T cells in Graves' hyperthyroidism and ophthalmopathy. Template material for amplifying TCR beta CDR3 regions consisted of RNA transcripts. The HTBI primer set served for first-round RT-PCR of the TCR CDR3. Via MiXCR, TCRdb re-called the multiplex PCR reads, giving one row per CDR3 protein. The profile shows approximately 640,000 distinct CDR3 sequences, roughly 15% of them singletons. What was sequenced was blood. These receptors all come from a woman younger than 45 with Graves' hyperthyroidism.

The sample holds a few counts of this clonotype. This may be a read error, as it is one base from a much larger clone. The chain joins TRBV20-1 to TRBJ2-1; 8 bases match TRBD2. With 3 bases clipped from V and 12 bases from J, the junction kept 16 bases outside the gene matches. The CDR3 runs 15 residues. Germline CDR1 DFQATT, CDR2 SNEGSKA (reference sequence). The DNA of the CDR3 is TGCAGTGCTAGTCCCCCTCCGGGACTAGGGTCGGCGCAGTTCTTC. Encoded protein: CSASPPPGLGSAQFF.

This clonotype was observed many times. V gene TRBV20-1 combines with J gene TRBJ2-7, with TRBD2 identical over 11 bases. V shed 0 bases and J 2 bases; nucleotides not matched to a gene: 3. The CDR3 has 15 amino acids. Looked up from germline, CDR1 is DFQATT and CDR2 is SNEGSKA (reference sequence). The CDR3 DNA follows: TGCAGTGCTAGAGATCGACTAGCGGGGACCTACGAGCAGTACTTC. Translated, it gives CSARDRLAGTYEQYF.

The table lists this clonotype with a count of one. The chain carries TRBV30 and TRBJ2-1, with 11 bases that match TRBD2. Germline V gene data show CDR1 as GTSNPN and CDR2 as SVGIG (reference sequence). After removal of 7 bases from V and 0 bases from J, the junction contained 5 bases not matched to a gene. There are 15 residues in the CDR3. CDR3 region: CALLAGVRSYNEQFF. CDR3 sequence (DNA): TGTGCCTTACTAGCGGGAGTGCGCTCCTACAATGAGCAGTTCTTC. The whole variable domain, remainder taken from reference TRBV30 and TRBJ2-1, is SQTIHQWPATLVQPVGSPLSLECTVEGTSNPNLYWYRQAAGRGLQLLFYSVGIGQISSEVPQNLSASRPQDRQFILSSKKLLLSDSGFYLCALLAGVRSYNEQFFGPGTRLTVL.

This clonotype was found many times. The chain employs TRBV7-2 and TRBJ2-7; 7 nucleotides agree with TRBD1. The CDR3 has 14 amino acids. Losses at the gene ends were 2 bases for V and 8 bases for J; bases not matched to a gene: 9. Germline CDR1 and CDR2: SGHTA and FQGNSA. CDR3 amino acids: CASSLSGTVLKQYF. The CDR3 DNA reads TGTGCCAGCAGCTTATCCGGGACAGTCTTGAAGCAGTACTTC.

Notes on this clonotype: This sequence may be a read error, since a much larger clone differs from it by one base. The rearrangement uses TRBV30 and TRBJ2-1; 11 bases line up with TRBD2. CDR1 and CDR2 (germline): GTSNPN, SVGIG (reference sequence). CDR3 size: 12 residues. V shed 6 bases, J shed 10 bases, and the junction held 5 bases outside the gene matches. CDR3 bases: TGTGCCTGTAGCGCTAGCGGGAGGGAGCAGTTCTTC. Translation gives CACSASGREQFF.

This clonotype came up a few times. The V gene is TRBV28, the J gene TRBJ2-3; possibly TRBD2 for D (7 bases). The V and J ends lost 6 bases and 6 bases respectively, with 22 bases between them. From germline, CDR1 is MDHEN and CDR2 SYDVKM. This CDR3 comprises 16 residues. In DNA form, the CDR3 reads TGTGCCAGCAGGTTGGGGGGCGGGGGACCGGGGGATACGCAGTATTTT. Protein sequence: CASRLGGGGPGDTQYF.

The chain employs TRBV28 and TRBJ1-2; tentatively, D is TRBD1 (5 bases). The CDR3 loop spans 14 amino acids. Trimming pared 4 bases from V and 4 bases from J, leaving 13 bases between. Germline V gene data show CDR1 as MDHEN and CDR2 as SYDVKM. The CDR3 reads CASSSGPRGYGYTF. In DNA form, the CDR3 reads TGTGCCAGCAGTTCGGGACCTCGCGGCTATGGCTACACCTTC.

This clonotype showed up many times. This sequence joins TRBV12-3 or TRBV12-4 and TRBJ2-3, with 14 positions matching TRBD2. This CDR3 is built from 18 residues. V lost 3 bases, J lost 4 bases, and 9 bases stayed unmatched. In nucleotides, the CDR3 is TGTGCCAGCAGTTTTTGGGGACTAGCGGGAGAACTGGCAGATACGCAGTATTTT. Its protein is CASSFWGLAGELADTQYF.

The chain carries TRBV2 and TRBJ2-3, with TRBD2 as a possible D gene (6 bases). The CDR3 extends over 14 amino acids. Germline values: CDR1 SNHLY, CDR2 FYNNEI. V lost 7 bases, J lost 2 bases, and 13 bases lay in between. CDR3 protein: CASKIGLFTDTQYF. The CDR3 region has the DNA TGTGCCAGCAAGATAGGACTATTCACAGATACGCAGTATTTT.

The chain couples TRBV20-1 to TRBJ2-1; 14 nucleotides match TRBD2. The V and J ends lost 3 bases and 7 bases, in that order; junction bases with no gene match: 8. The V gene's germline CDR1 is DFQATT and CDR2 SNEGSKA (reference sequence). The CDR3 runs 16 residues. The DNA for the CDR3 is TGCAGTGCTAGGGCCCTGGGACTAGCGGGAGCAAATGAGCAGTTCTTC. Amino acid sequence: CSARALGLAGANEQFF.

This clonotype was recorded at least ten times. The chain's CDR3 is CASSPAGVIYNEQFF. DNA of the CDR3: TGTGCCAGCAGTCCAGCGGGAGTTATCTACAATGAGCAGTTCTTC. The chain employs TRBV28 and TRBJ2-1; 8 bases match TRBD2. The CDR3 contains 15 residues. Looked up from germline, CDR1 is MDHEN and CDR2 is SYDVKM. Trimming took 5 bases from V and 3 from J; bases not matched to a gene: 6.

In this sample, this clonotype turned up many times. The chain joins TRBV27 to TRBJ2-5; 9 nucleotides agree with TRBD2. Trimming cost V 6 bases and J 1 base; bases outside gene matches: 3. The CDR3 spans 14 residues. Germline V gene data show CDR1 as MNHEY and CDR2 as SMNVEV (reference sequence). The CDR3 reads CASRPTSGQETQYF. Written as DNA, the CDR3 is TGTGCCAGCAGGCCGACTAGCGGCCAAGAGACCCAGTACTTC.

This clonotype was observed many times. This chain links TRBV13 with TRBJ1-1, with 9 bases matching TRBD1. The CDR3 runs 16 residues. The germline CDR1 and CDR2 sequences are PRHDT and FYEKMQ (reference sequence). V shed 2 bases, J shed 1 base, and the junction held 5 bases outside the gene matches. CDR3 bases: TGTGCCAGCAGCTTACGACCGGGACAGGGGAACACTGAAGCTTTCTTT. It specifies CASSLRPGQGNTEAFF.

This clonotype was recorded a few times. The chain has TRBV10-3 and TRBJ2-3, with TRBD1 identical over 8 bases. The CDR3 runs 12 residues. Germline values: CDR1 ENHRY, CDR2 SYGVKD. Trimming removed 6 bases from V and 14 bases from J; junction bases left unmatched: 10. The CDR3 region is CAISSNRDRLYF. The CDR3, as DNA: TGTGCCATCAGCTCGAACCGGGACAGGTTGTATTTT.

This clonotype has ten or more counts. V is TRBV12-3 or TRBV12-4 and J is TRBJ2-1, with no clear D. The CDR3 consists of 15 residues. V was trimmed by 2 bases and J by 6 bases, leaving 14 bases between them. CDR3 sequence reads: CASSLISSLSNEQFF. In nucleotides, the CDR3 is TGTGCCAGCAGTTTAATTAGTTCTCTGTCCAATGAGCAGTTCTTC.